These 19 T cell receptor beta chains originate from one sample sequenced in a study of blood T cell repertoires in COVID-19. Sequenced by immunoSEQ multiplex PCR; TCRdb stores in-frame clones only, minus some. The sample contains around 300,000 clones, 88% of which appear only once. The sample taken for sequencing was peripheral blood. The source of these receptors is a man between 18 and 35 years old with active or convalescent COVID-19.

This chain joins TRBV7-9 and TRBJ2-5; 8 bases are shared with TRBD2. The CDR3 consists of 15 residues. The germline V gene encodes CDR1 SEHNR and CDR2 FQNEAQ (reference sequence). V shed 1 base and J 5 bases; nucleotides not matched to a gene: 6. The CDR3 reads CASSLVVAGKETQYF. CDR3 bases: TGTGCCAGCAGCTTAGTGGTAGCGGGGAAGGAGACCCAGTACTTC.

With regard to this clone: This same CDR3 is encoded by further DNA sequences in the sample. The V gene is TRBV7-2, the J gene TRBJ1-1, with D possibly being TRBD1 (5 bases). V lost 1 base, J lost 1 base, and 7 bases lay in between. The CDR3 extends over 14 amino acids. Germline V CDR1 and CDR2: SGHTA, FQGNSA. CDR3 protein: CASSLGGWNTEAFF. In nucleotides, the CDR3 is TGTGCCAGCAGCTTAGGGGGCTGGAACACTGAAGCTTTCTTT.

The chain combines TRBV7-2 with TRBJ1-2, with D possibly being TRBD1 (6 bases). The V end was cut by 5 bases, the J end by 8 bases, with 12 bases between. The CDR3 loop spans 12 amino acids. Germline lookup yields CDR1 SGHTA and CDR2 FQGNSA. In DNA, the CDR3 is TGTGCCAGCAGCCACGACAGGTCAGGCTACACCTTC. It translates to CASSHDRSGYTF. Full variable domain (outside the CDR3, taken from reference TRBV7-2 and TRBJ1-2): GAGVSQSPSNKVTEKGKDVELRCDPISGHTALYWYRQSLGQGLEFLIYFQGNSAPDKSGLPSDRFSAERTGGSVSTLTIQRTQQEDSAVYLCASSHDRSGYTFGSGTRLTVV.

The chain uses TRBV11-2 and TRBJ1-2, with D perhaps TRBD1 (6 bases). The V gene's germline CDR1 is SGHAT and CDR2 FQNNGV. Trimming cost V 8 bases and J 7 bases, with 17 bases left between them. The CDR3 loop spans 13 amino acids. The chain's CDR3 is CASRGRGTGGYTF. For the CDR3, the DNA is TGTGCCAGCCGAGGGAGGGGGACGGGTGGCTACACCTTC. Using reference TRBV11-2 and TRBJ1-2 for the parts outside the CDR3, the full variable domain is EAGVAQSPRYKIIEKRQSVAFWCNPISGHATLYWYQQILGQGPKLLIQFQNNGVVDDSQLPKDRFSAERLKGVDSTLKIQPAKLEDSAVYLCASRGRGTGGYTFGSGTRLTVV.

In its sample, this clone was seen once. The J gene is TRBJ2-5, the V gene TRBV6-5, with TRBD1 matching 9 bases. Trimming at V came to 6 bases and at J to 6 bases, leaving 5 bases not matched to a gene. CDR1 is MNHEY, CDR2 SVGAGI, per germline. This CDR3 is built from 13 residues. The CDR3 region is CASRDRGSQTQYF. The CDR3 region has the DNA TGTGCCAGCAGGGACAGGGGCAGTCAGACCCAGTACTTC.

The chain combines TRBV19 with TRBJ2-7; D possibly corresponds to TRBD2 (6 bases). Between the trimmed V and J ends, which lost 4 bases and 5 bases, there was a span of 15 bases. Germline V gives CDR1 LNHDA, CDR2 SQIVND (reference sequence). The CDR3 is 14 amino acids. CDR3 residues: CASSNGGLGNEQYF. The CDR3 DNA reads TGTGCCAGTAGTAACGGAGGGCTGGGGAACGAGCAGTACTTC. The full variable domain, its missing parts supplied by reference TRBV19 and TRBJ2-7, is DGGITQSPKYLFRKEGQNVTLSCEQNLNHDAMYWYRQDPGQGLRLIYYSQIVNDFQKGDIAEGYSVSREKKESFPLTVTSAQKNPTAFYLCASSNGGLGNEQYFGPGTRLTVT.

This clone appeared once. The genes are TRBV10-3 and TRBJ2-7; 8 positions match TRBD2. The germline V gene encodes CDR1 ENHRY and CDR2 SYGVKD. Trimming took 2 bases from V and 5 from J; bases not matched to a gene: 8. The CDR3 sequence is 15 residues long. The CDR3 loop reads CAISETNGGAHEQYF. Here the CDR3 DNA reads TGTGCCATCAGTGAGACTAACGGGGGGGCCCACGAGCAGTACTTC.

The chain joins TRBV19 to TRBJ2-2; TRBD1 is a possible D gene (5 bases). Germline lookup yields CDR1 LNHDA and CDR2 SQIVND (reference sequence). The CDR3 has 14 residues. Trimming shortened V by 5 bases and J by 1 base, and 8 bases separated the two germline ends. CDR3 coding DNA: TGTGCCAGTAGTCCCGGACAGAACACCGGGGAGCTGTTTTTT. Protein product: CASSPGQNTGELFF.

The V call is TRBV3-1 (or the pseudogene TRBV3-2), the J call TRBJ2-3; 10 bases are a match to TRBD1. CDR1 and CDR2 (germline): LGHDT, YNNKEL (reference sequence). The length of the CDR3 is 17 residues. V shed 3 bases and J 0 bases; nucleotides not matched to a gene: 6. The CDR3 nucleotides read TGTGCCAGCAGCCAGTGGACGGGACAGGGGAGCACAGATACGCAGTATTTT. Translation gives CASSQWTGQGSTDTQYF.

The chain carries TRBV10-2 and TRBJ1-5, with D unclear. Germline V CDR1 and CDR2: WSHSY, SAAADI. The ends were cut back, 10 bases at V and 1 base at J, with 8 bases in the middle. The length of the CDR3 is 12 residues. CDR3 DNA: TGCGCCACCGGGTGGAGCAATCAGCCCCAGCATTTT. This codes for CATGWSNQPQHF.

V usage is TRBV14 and J usage is TRBJ2-3, with unresolved D. CDR1 is SGHDN, CDR2 FVKESK, per germline. This CDR3 comprises 13 residues. V lost 5 bases, J lost 2 bases, and 8 bases lay in between. The CDR3 is CASSSYYTDTQYF. CDR3 DNA: TGTGCCAGCAGCTCGTATTACACAGATACGCAGTATTTT.

The chain couples TRBV19 to TRBJ2-7; the D gene is possibly TRBD2 (5 bases). Per germline, CDR1 LNHDA and CDR2 SQIVND (reference sequence). The CDR3 is 14 amino acids. Trimming removed 3 bases at V and 5 bases at J, with 14 bases between. The CDR3 region has the DNA TGTGCCAGTAGTATTGGAGGAAACCCGGACGAGCAGTACTTC. Translated: CASSIGGNPDEQYF.

This chain connects TRBV7-9 to TRBJ1-2, with TRBD1 as a possible D gene (6 bases). CDR3 length: 17 residues. Germline CDR1 is SEHNR and CDR2 is FQNEAQ (reference sequence). Deletions cut 5 bases from V and 3 bases from J, with 22 bases between. CDR3 in DNA: TGTGCCAGCAGCCCGTCCCAATATGGGCAGGGGTACTATGGCTACACCTTC. Its translation: CASSPSQYGQGYYGYTF.

The chain recombines TRBV6-1 with TRBJ2-5; D is undetermined. Between the trimmed V and J ends, which lost 3 bases and 0 bases, there was a span of 11 bases. The CDR3 is 15 residues long. Germline V CDR1 and CDR2: MNHNS, SASEGT. The CDR3 loop is CASSDGLKYQETQYF. The CDR3 DNA is TGTGCCAGCAGTGATGGGCTGAAGTACCAAGAGACCCAGTACTTC.

The V and J genes are TRBV27 and TRBJ1-5; D unclear. Germline CDR1 MNHEY, CDR2 SMNVEV (reference sequence). There are 12 residues in the CDR3. The V and J ends lost 6 bases and 4 bases respectively, with 7 bases between them. The CDR3 spells CASSERNQPQHF. The CDR3 DNA follows: TGTGCCAGCAGCGAGAGGAATCAGCCCCAGCATTTT.

The genes are TRBV6-2 or TRBV6-3 and TRBJ2-7; TRBD2 aligns across 11 bases. CDR1 MNHEY and CDR2 SVGEGT come from the germline V gene. The CDR3 sequence is 17 residues long. V lost 2 bases and J lost 0; bases outside the gene matches: 6. CDR3 protein: CASSYPLGLAVSYEQYF. The CDR3 region has the DNA TGTGCCAGCAGTTACCCACTGGGACTAGCGGTCTCCTACGAGCAGTACTTC.

A note on this clone: The same CDR3 also results from other DNA sequences found in this sample. This chain joins TRBV11-2 and TRBJ2-7; the D gene is possibly TRBD2 (5 bases). Germline lookup yields CDR1 SGHAT and CDR2 FQNNGV. CDR3 size: 14 residues. The V end lost 1 base, the J end lost 3 bases, and 10 bases lay between the germline ends. CDR3 coding DNA: TGTGCCAGCAGCTTAGGGACTGGGAACTACGAGCAGTACTTC. The encoded protein is CASSLGTGNYEQYF.

This chain uses TRBV7-9 with TRBJ1-1; D is undetermined. Trimming cost V 5 bases and J 0 bases, with 10 bases left between them. Germline V lookup: CDR1 SEHNR, CDR2 FQNEAQ (reference sequence). This CDR3 region has 14 residues. The CDR3 loop is CASSGKTLNTEAFF. The CDR3 nucleotides are TGTGCCAGCAGCGGCAAGACTCTGAACACTGAAGCTTTCTTT.

This chain uses TRBV5-1 with TRBJ1-4; 7 nucleotides line up with TRBD1. V lost 3 bases, J lost 1 base, and 12 bases stayed unmatched. This CDR3 spans 18 amino acids. CDR1 is SGHRS and CDR2 is YFSETQ in the germline V gene. CDR3 nucleotide sequence: TGCGCCAGCAGCTCCCACCTACGACAGGGAGGAACTAATGAAAAACTGTTTTTT. As protein: CASSSHLRQGGTNEKLFF.